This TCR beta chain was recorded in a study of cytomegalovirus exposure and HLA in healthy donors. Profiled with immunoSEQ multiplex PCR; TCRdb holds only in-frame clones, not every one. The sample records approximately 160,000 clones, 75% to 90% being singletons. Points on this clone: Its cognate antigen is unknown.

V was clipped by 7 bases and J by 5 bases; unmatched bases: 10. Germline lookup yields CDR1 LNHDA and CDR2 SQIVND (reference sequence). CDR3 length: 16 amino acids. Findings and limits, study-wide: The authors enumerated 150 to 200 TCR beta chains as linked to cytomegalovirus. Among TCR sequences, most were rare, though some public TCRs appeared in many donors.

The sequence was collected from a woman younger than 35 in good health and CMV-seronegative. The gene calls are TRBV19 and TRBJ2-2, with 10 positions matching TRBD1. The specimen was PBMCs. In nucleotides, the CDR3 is TGTGCCAGTATTAGGCAACAGGGACAGGGGACCGGGGAGCTGTTTTTT. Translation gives CASIRQQGQGTGELFF. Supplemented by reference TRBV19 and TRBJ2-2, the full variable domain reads DGGITQSPKYLFRKEGQNVTLSCEQNLNHDAMYWYRQDPGQGLRLIYYSQIVNDFQKGDIAEGYSVSREKKESFPLTVTSAQKNPTAFYLCASIRQQGQGTGELFFGEGSRLTVL.